This TCR beta chain was captured by sequencing in a study of T cells and Merkel cell carcinoma outcomes. Findings of the study overall: Merkel cell carcinoma outcomes were reportedly predicted by repertoire and T-cell density.

Clones were sequenced by immunoSEQ multiplex PCR, and TCRdb holds only the in-frame ones, with some missing. This sample has approximately 6,400 clones; 65% to 80% occur once, and the top ten carry roughly 13%. The CDR3 is 12 amino acids. In germline, CDR1 is SGHRS, CDR2 YFSETQ. V lost 2 bases and J 2 bases, leaving 3 bases between the germline ends. As regards this clone: The antigen is unknown.

This TCR derives from a human donor with Merkel cell carcinoma. Some clones in this sample may be carry-over from other donors' samples. The sequenced material came from tumor tissue from Merkel cell carcinoma. The chain carries TRBV5-1 and TRBJ2-3; no clear D gene. The CDR3 nucleotides read TGCGCCAGCAGCTTACCCACAGATACGCAGTATTTT. It translates to CASSLPTDTQYF.